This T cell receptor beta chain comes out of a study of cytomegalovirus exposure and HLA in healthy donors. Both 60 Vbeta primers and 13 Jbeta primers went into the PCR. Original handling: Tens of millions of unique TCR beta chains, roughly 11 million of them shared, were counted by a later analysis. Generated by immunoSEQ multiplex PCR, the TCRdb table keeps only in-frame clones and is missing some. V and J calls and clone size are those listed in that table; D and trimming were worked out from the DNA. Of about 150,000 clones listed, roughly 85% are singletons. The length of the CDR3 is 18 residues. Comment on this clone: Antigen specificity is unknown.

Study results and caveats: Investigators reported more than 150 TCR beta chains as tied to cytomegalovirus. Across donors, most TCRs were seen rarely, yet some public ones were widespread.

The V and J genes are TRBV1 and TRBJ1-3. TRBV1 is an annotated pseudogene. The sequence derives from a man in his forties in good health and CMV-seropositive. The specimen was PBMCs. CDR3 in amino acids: CTSSQDGVRGGRGNTIYF. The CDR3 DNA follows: TGCACCAGCAGCCAAGATGGGGTTCGCGGGGGTAGGGGAAACACCATATATTTT.